These 10 T cell receptor beta chains were sequenced from one sample in a study of vaccination effects on CD4 cells after COVID-19. Antigens of these TCRs are unknown. Assay: immunoSEQ multiplex PCR; the TCRdb copy retains only in-frame clones and omits some. The sample comprises tens of thousands of clones, around 69% of which are singletons, and roughly 2% rests with the top ten. The authors isolated CD4+ T cells after more than eight days of culture. Either the BNT162b2 or mRNA-1273 vaccine was given to participants in two doses. The material was CD4+ T cells from PBMCs cultured without peptide, obtained after COVID-19 vaccination. Receptors were obtained from a human donor who received a COVID-19 vaccine.

The chain couples TRBV7-9 to TRBJ2-5, with D possibly TRBD1 on 5 matching bases. The CDR3 has 13 amino acids. Trimming took 0 bases from V and 7 from J, leaving 9 bases between them. Germline-derived CDR1 and CDR2 are SEHNR and FQNEAQ (reference sequence). CDR3 residues: CASSLAGPGTQYF. The CDR3 coding sequence is TGTGCCAGCAGCTTAGCGGGGCCGGGGACCCAGTACTTC.

The chain is built from TRBV15 and TRBJ1-4; D gene unclear. Germline CDR1 is LNHNV and CDR2 is YYDKDF (reference sequence). V lost 1 base and J lost 7, with 16 bases in between. The CDR3 has 16 amino acids. The CDR3 spells CATSRVRSYEGEKLFF. The CDR3 nucleotides are TGTGCCACCAGCAGAGTCAGGTCTTATGAAGGTGAAAAACTGTTTTTT.

The rearrangement uses TRBV9 and TRBJ2-3; perhaps TRBD2 as D (5 bases). The V gene's germline CDR1 is SGDLS and CDR2 YYNGEE. Trimming took off 0 bases at V and 2 bases at J, with 10 bases between the two ends. This CDR3 contains 15 residues. The CDR3 DNA is TGTGCCAGCAGCGTAGCTCTGGAGGTCACAGATACGCAGTATTTT. Translating gives CASSVALEVTDTQYF. Together with reference TRBV9 and TRBJ2-3, the CDR3 gives the full variable domain: DSGVTQTPKHLITATGQRVTLRCSPRSGDLSVYWYQQSLDQGLQFLIQYYNGEERAKGNILERFSAQQFPDLHSELNLSSLELGDSALYFCASSVALEVTDTQYFGPGTRLTVL.

The V and J genes are TRBV23-1 and TRBJ2-7; D is possibly TRBD1 or TRBD2 (5 bases each). TRBV23-1 is identified as an open reading frame with a role that is uncertain. Trimming stripped 7 bases from V and 8 bases from J, with 21 bases between. This CDR3 spans 14 amino acids. The CDR3 nucleotides read TGCGCCAGCACCTCTACCGAATGCCGGGGCAAGCAGTACGTC. Translation gives CASTSTECRGKQYV.

This chain connects TRBV14 to TRBJ2-1; 10 bases match TRBD1. Germline lookup yields CDR1 SGHDN and CDR2 FVKESK. The CDR3 sequence is 15 residues long. V trimming: 4 bases; J trimming: 5 bases; junction bases outside the gene matches: 5. This CDR3 reads CASSLPGQGNNEQFF. The CDR3 coding sequence is TGTGCCAGCAGCCTTCCGGGACAGGGGAACAATGAGCAGTTCTTC.

The rearrangement joins TRBV24-1 to TRBJ1-2, with 9 positions matching TRBD1. The V segment lost 4 bases and the J segment 4 bases; nucleotides outside the gene matches: 6. From germline, CDR1 is KGHDR and CDR2 SFDVKD. CDR3 length equals 15 residues. CDR3 nucleotide sequence: TGTGCCACCAGTGAGGGGCCGGACAGGGGCTATGGCTACACCTTC. Translated: CATSEGPDRGYGYTF.

The genes are TRBV5-4 and TRBJ1-3; D remains ambiguous. The CDR3 has 14 residues. The germline V gene has CDR1 SGHNT and CDR2 YYREEE (reference sequence). Deletions cut 4 bases from V and 0 bases from J, with 8 bases between. DNA for the CDR3: TGTGCCAGCAGCACCTCGAACTCTGGAAACACCATATATTTT. Amino acid sequence: CASSTSNSGNTIYF.

V usage is TRBV10-1 and J usage is TRBJ1-2; no definite D call. The CDR3 runs 14 residues. Trimming removed 6 bases from V and 0 bases from J, with 11 bases in between. CDR1 WNHNN and CDR2 SYGVQD come from the germline V gene (reference sequence). The CDR3 sequence: CASSPGGTNYGYTF. The CDR3 DNA follows: TGCGCCAGCAGCCCCGGAGGGACTAACTATGGCTACACCTTC.

This chain joins TRBV28 and TRBJ2-5; the D gene is possibly TRBD2 (8 bases). CDR1 is MDHEN and CDR2 is SYDVKM in the germline V gene. The CDR3 is 16 amino acids. V was trimmed by 6 bases and J by 5 bases, leaving 22 bases between them. CDR3: CASSNQGGRTSETQYF. CDR3 DNA sequence: TGTGCCAGCAGCAACCAGGGGGGAAGGACTAGCGAGACCCAGTACTTC.

DNA for the CDR3: TGTGCCACCAGCAGAGATCTTATAAGATCCTACGAGCAGTACGTC. Protein sequence: CATSRDLIRSYEQYV. The V gene is TRBV15, the J gene TRBJ2-7, with D unresolved. The CDR3 has 15 residues. Trimming shortened V by 0 bases and J by 1 base, and 10 bases separated the two germline ends. The germline V gene has CDR1 LNHNV and CDR2 YYDKDF (reference sequence).